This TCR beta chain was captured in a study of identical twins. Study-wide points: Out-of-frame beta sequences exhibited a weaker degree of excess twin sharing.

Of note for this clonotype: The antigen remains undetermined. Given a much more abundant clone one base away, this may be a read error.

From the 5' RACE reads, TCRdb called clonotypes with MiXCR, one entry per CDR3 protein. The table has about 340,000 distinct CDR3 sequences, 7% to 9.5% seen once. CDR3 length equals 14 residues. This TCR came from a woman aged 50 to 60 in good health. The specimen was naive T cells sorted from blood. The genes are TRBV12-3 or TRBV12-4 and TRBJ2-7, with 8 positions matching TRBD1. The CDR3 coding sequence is TGTGCCAGCTCCCTACCGGACAGGGCCTACGAGCACTACTTC. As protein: CASSLPDRAYEHYF.